The rows below give T cell receptor beta chains drawn from one sample of a study of tumor and adjacent non-tumor tissue in lung cancer. TCRdb ran MiXCR on the multiplex PCR reads and lists one entry per CDR3 protein. The repertoire holds some 84,000 distinct CDR3 sequences, with around two thirds as singletons. Material: lung tumor tissue. These receptor sequences come from a man in his sixties or seventies with non-small cell lung cancer. The CDR3 runs from the conserved cysteine through the conserved F or W. Fields, in order: clone size, D gene, V gene, J gene, CDR3 DNA, CDR3 protein. D genes are given only for firm matches. Clone size is stated in some rows and not others, as once, few, many or a class when expanded.

.,.,TRBV11-2,TRBJ1-2,TGTGCCAGCAGCCAGGGTCAGACCTATGGCTACACCTTC,CASSQGQTYGYTF
few,.,TRBV24-1,TRBJ2-7,TGTGCCACCAAAGGGTCAGCTGGCAACGAGCAGTACTTC,CATKGSAGNEQYF
medium-sized,.,TRBV4-1,TRBJ2-5,TGCGCCAGCAGCCAAGGAAGTTTTCCAGAGACCCAGTACTTC,CASSQGSFPETQYF
.,TRBD1,TRBV6-5,TRBJ1-6,TGTGCCAGCAGTTACTTGGGGACAGGGGATCGGTCCCTCCTCTTC,CASSYLGTGDRSLLF
many,.,TRBV4-2,TRBJ1-1,TGTGCCAGCAGCCAAGATCGGCAGGGCGGGAACACTGAAGCTTTCTTT,CASSQDRQGGNTEAFF
.,.,TRBV20-1,TRBJ2-3,TGCAGTGGGCGGACGGCCGGAGCAGATACGCAGTATTTT,CSGRTAGADTQYF
many,.,TRBV10-3,TRBJ2-7,TGTGCCATCAGTGGGCGGGACAAGGGGGACTACGAGCAGTACTTC,CAISGRDKGDYEQYF
.,.,TRBV20-1,TRBJ2-5,TGCAATGCTAGAAACAGAAGGGTGGAGACCCAGTACTTC,CNARNRRVETQYF
.,.,TRBV11-3,TRBJ2-7,TGCGCCAGCAGCTTGGATTGCTGGTCGGAGCAGTACTTC,CASSLDCWSEQYF
.,.,TRBV10-3,TRBJ2-1,TGTGCCGCCACCGTATGTAATGAGCAGTTCTTC,CAATVCNEQFF
large,.,TRBV12-3/TRBV12-4,TRBJ2-5,TGTGCCAGCAGTGCCGACTCCGTGGGGACCCAGTACTTC,CASSADSVGTQYF
many,.,TRBV12-3/TRBV12-4,TRBJ1-1,TGTGCCAGCCATCTGATAAGGGGGAACAAAGCTTTCTTT,CASHLIRGNKAFF
many,TRBD2,TRBV28,TRBJ2-3,TGTGCCAGCAGTTTATTAATTAGCGGGGGCCCAGATACGCAGTATTTT,CASSLLISGGPDTQYF
.,.,TRBV6-5,TRBJ2-2,TGTGTCAGCAGTCCCGGGACGGGAATCGGGGAGCTGTTTTTT,CVSSPGTGIGELFF
.,.,TRBV11-2,TRBJ2-7,TGTGCCAGCAGCTTAGGAGACGGACCGTATGAGCAGTACTTC,CASSLGDGPYEQYF
.,.,TRBV5-1,TRBJ2-5,TGCGCCAGCAGGTCAGGGGTAGGGACCCAGTACTTC,CASRSGVGTQYF
medium-sized,.,TRBV4-1,TRBJ2-7,TGCGCCAGCAGCCAAGATCCGGGGGACCGGTTCGAGCAGTACTTC,CASSQDPGDRFEQYF
few,.,TRBV15,TRBJ2-3,TGTGCCACCAGCAGAGTGGGGGCTAGCACAGATACGCAGTATTTT,CATSRVGASTDTQYF
.,TRBD1,TRBV11-2,TRBJ2-5,TGTGCCAGTAACTGGACCAGGACAGGCCGAGAGACCCAGTACTTC,CASNWTRTGRETQYF
.,TRBD1,TRBV10-3,TRBJ2-1,TGTGCCATCAGTGGCCGGGACAGGGCATTCAATGAGCAGTTCTTC,CAISGRDRAFNEQFF
.,.,TRBV11-2,TRBJ2-7,TGTGCCAGCAACTTAGATCAAGTTTATGAGCAGTACTTC,CASNLDQVYEQYF
few,TRBD2,TRBV20-1,TRBJ2-1,TGCAGTGCTAGAGGGGTTCGGCTAGCGGGTATCTATAAGCAGTTCTTC,CSARGVRLAGIYKQFF
.,TRBD2,TRBV7-9,TRBJ2-5,TGTGCCAACAGCCCCCGGCGGGGGGTTTTTTTCGGAGAGACCCAGTACTTC,CANSPRRGVFFGETQYF
.,TRBD2,TRBV20-1,TRBJ2-7,TGCAGTACTAGAGATGGACTAGCGGGTAAGTACGAGCAGTACTTC,CSTRDGLAGKYEQYF
.,.,TRBV5-6,TRBJ2-5,TGTGCCAGCGCCAGTTGGGGGGTAGAGAGCCAGTACTTC,CASASWGVESQYF
.,.,TRBV4-1,TRBJ1-2,TGCGCCAGCAGTCAGGGCCCGCGGAGGTCCCTAAACTATGGCTACACCTTC,CASSQGPRRSLNYGYTF
many,.,TRBV4-1,TRBJ2-3,TGCGCCAGCAGCCAAGAAGGGTTAGGGAGCTTAGCAGATACGCAGTATTTT,CASSQEGLGSLADTQYF
once,.,TRBV10-2,TRBJ1-2,TGCGCCAGCAGTAATCGAGACTTATATGGCTATACCTTC,CASSNRDLYGYTF
many,.,TRBV29-1,TRBJ2-6,TGCAGCGTTAGGACAGCCAGCTCTGGGGCCAACGTCCTGACTTTC,CSVRTASSGANVLTF
.,.,TRBV6-1,TRBJ2-6,TGTGCCAGCAGTGCTGAGGACAGCTCTGGGGCGAACGTCCAGACTTTC,CASSAEDSSGANVQTF
.,.,TRBV29-1,TRBJ2-2,TGCAGCGTCCGAGAGCCCGGGGAGCTATTTTTT,CSVREPGELFF
.,.,TRBV29-1,TRBJ2-1,TGCAGCCTTCCTATCGACAGCTCCTACAATGAGCAGTTCTTC,CSLPIDSSYNEQFF
.,.,TRBV11-2,TRBJ2-5,TGTGCCAGCGACTTACAAGAGACCCAGTACTTC,CASDLQETQYF
.,TRBD1,TRBV11-2,TRBJ2-7,TGTGTCAGCAGCCCGCTTGCCGGGACAGGTACCTACGAGCAGTACTTC,CVSSPLAGTGTYEQYF
.,.,TRBV20-1,TRBJ2-1,TGCAGTGCTAGAGATACGAGCGCCAGCTCCTACAATGAGCAGTTCTTC,CSARDTSASSYNEQFF
.,.,TRBV7-9,TRBJ2-5,TGTGCCAGCAGCCAACAGGGCGGGGAGGAGACCCAGTACTTC,CASSQQGGEETQYF
.,.,TRBV12-3/TRBV12-4,TRBJ1-2,TGTGCCAGCAGTGAGGGCTATTGCTACACCTTC,CASSEGYCYTF
.,.,TRBV5-6,TRBJ1-2,TGTGCCAGCAGTCACACACCGGGACTGGGGATTCCTGGCTACACCTTC,CASSHTPGLGIPGYTF
.,.,TRBV11-2,TRBJ2-2,TGTGCCGGCAGCTTTGGCATGGGGAGAACAGGGGAGCTGTTTTTT,CAGSFGMGRTGELFF
.,.,TRBV11-3,TRBJ2-5,TGTGCCAGCAATTTACAGGGCCCCCAAGAGACCCAGTACTTC,CASNLQGPQETQYF
.,.,TRBV6-1,TRBJ1-5,TGTGCCAGCACGGACAGAGAGCGAAATCAGCCCCAGCATTTT,CASTDRERNQPQHF
.,.,TRBV6-1,TRBJ1-1,TGTGCAAGCAGTCAGAACGGGGAGGGAAGAGCTTTCTTT,CASSQNGEGRAFF
.,.,TRBV2,TRBJ2-5,TGTGCCAGCAGTCTGGAGGAGACCCAGTACTTC,CASSLEETQYF
.,TRBD1,TRBV11-2,TRBJ2-7,TGTGCCAACAGCTTAGCAGGGGGCTCCTACGAGCAGTACTTC,CANSLAGGSYEQYF
.,.,TRBV28,TRBJ1-5,TGTGCCAGCAGTACACCCTTTGGGGCTTCTTTCTGTAGCAATCAGCCCCAGCATTTT,CASSTPFGASFCSNQPQHF
.,TRBD2,TRBV7-8,TRBJ2-1,TGTGCCAGCAGCTCAAGCACTAGCGAGTACAATGAGCAGTTCTTC,CASSSSTSEYNEQFF
many,.,TRBV7-8,TRBJ2-3,TGTGCCAGCAGCTTACTAGAGGGGGGGATCGGAGATACGCAGTATTTT,CASSLLEGGIGDTQYF